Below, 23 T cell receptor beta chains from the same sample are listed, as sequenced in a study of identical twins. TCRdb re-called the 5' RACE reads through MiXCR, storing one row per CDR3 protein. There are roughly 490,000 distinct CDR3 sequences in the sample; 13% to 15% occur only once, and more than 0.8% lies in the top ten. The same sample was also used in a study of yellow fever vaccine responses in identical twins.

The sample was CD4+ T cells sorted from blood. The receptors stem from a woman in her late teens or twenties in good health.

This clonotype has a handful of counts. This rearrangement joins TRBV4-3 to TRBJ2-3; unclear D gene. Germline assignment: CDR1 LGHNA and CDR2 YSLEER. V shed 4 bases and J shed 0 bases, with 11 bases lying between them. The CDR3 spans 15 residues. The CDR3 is CASSPRQLSTDTQYF. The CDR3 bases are TGCGCCAGCAGCCCTCGACAACTTAGCACAGATACGCAGTATTTT.

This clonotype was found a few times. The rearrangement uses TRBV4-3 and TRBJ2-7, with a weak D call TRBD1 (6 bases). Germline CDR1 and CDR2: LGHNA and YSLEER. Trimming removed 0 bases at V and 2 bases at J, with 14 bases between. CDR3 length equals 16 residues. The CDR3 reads CASSQDLGARTYEQYF. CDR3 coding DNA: TGCGCCAGCAGCCAAGATTTGGGGGCCAGAACCTACGAGCAGTACTTC.

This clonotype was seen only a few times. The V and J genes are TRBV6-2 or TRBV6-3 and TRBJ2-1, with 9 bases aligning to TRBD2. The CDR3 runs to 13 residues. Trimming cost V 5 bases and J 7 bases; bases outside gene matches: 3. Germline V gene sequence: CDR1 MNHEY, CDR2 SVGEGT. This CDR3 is CASSRLAANEQFF. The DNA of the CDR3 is TGTGCCAGCAGTCGACTAGCGGCGAATGAGCAGTTCTTC.

The CDR3 DNA sequence: TGTGCCAGCAGTGAATCTATGGGCCGTGGCTACACCTTC. It specifies CASSESMGRGYTF. J is TRBJ1-2 and V is TRBV25-1; D is unresolved. Germline CDR1 MGHDK, CDR2 SYGVNS. This CDR3 contains 13 residues. V lost 1 base to trimming and J lost 7 bases, with 10 bases between them.

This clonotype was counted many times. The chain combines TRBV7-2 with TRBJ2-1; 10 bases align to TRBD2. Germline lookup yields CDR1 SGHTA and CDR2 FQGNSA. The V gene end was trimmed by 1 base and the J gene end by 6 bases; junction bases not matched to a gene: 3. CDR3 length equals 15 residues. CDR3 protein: CASSLVAGGTNEQFF. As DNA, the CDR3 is TGTGCCAGCAGCTTAGTAGCGGGGGGCACCAATGAGCAGTTCTTC.

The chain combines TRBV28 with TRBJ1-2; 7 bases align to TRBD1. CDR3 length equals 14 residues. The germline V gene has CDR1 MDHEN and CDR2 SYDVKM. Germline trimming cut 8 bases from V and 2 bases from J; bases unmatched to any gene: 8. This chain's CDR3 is CASWAGTVNYGYTF. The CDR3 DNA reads TGTGCCAGCTGGGCCGGGACAGTCAACTATGGCTACACCTTC.

CDR3 nucleotides: TGTGCCATCAGTGAGCCCGGGACTAGCGGTACGCAGTATTTT. It yields the protein CAISEPGTSGTQYF. The chain uses TRBV10-3 and TRBJ2-3; 11 bases are a match to TRBD2. CDR1 is ENHRY, CDR2 SYGVKD, per germline. The CDR3 is made up of 14 amino acids. Trimming at V came to 2 bases and at J to 8 bases, leaving 3 bases not matched to a gene.

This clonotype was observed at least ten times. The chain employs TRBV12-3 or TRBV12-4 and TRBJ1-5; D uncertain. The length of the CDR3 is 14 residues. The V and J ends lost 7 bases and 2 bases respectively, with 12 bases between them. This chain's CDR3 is CASIAALGNQPQHF. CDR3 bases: TGTGCCAGCATTGCGGCTTTGGGCAATCAGCCCCAGCATTTT.

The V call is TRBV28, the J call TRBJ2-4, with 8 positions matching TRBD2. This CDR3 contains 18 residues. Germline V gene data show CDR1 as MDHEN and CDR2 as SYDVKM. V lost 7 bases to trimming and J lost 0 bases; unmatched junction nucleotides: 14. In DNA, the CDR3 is TGTGCCAGCAAGGAGCGGGAGCACGACCTGTTAGCCAAAAACATTCAGTACTTC. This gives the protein CASKEREHDLLAKNIQYF. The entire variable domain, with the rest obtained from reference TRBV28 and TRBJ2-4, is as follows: DVKVTQSSRYLVKRTGEKVFLECVQDMDHENMFWYRQDPGLGLRLIYFSYDVKMKEKGDIPEGYSVSREKKERFSLILESASTNQTSMYLCASKEREHDLLAKNIQYFGAGTRLSVL.

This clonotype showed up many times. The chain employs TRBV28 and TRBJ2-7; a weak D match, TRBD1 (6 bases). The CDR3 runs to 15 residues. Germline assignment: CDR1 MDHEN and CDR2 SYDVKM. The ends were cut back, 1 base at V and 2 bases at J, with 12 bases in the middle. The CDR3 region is CASSLSGQGPYEQYF. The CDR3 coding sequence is TGTGCCAGCAGTTTATCCGGCCAGGGGCCCTACGAGCAGTACTTC.

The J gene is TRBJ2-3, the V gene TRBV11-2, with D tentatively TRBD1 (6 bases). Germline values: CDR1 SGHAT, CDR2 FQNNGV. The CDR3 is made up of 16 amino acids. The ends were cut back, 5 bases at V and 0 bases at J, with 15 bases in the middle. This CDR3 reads CASSAGQSPSTDTQYF. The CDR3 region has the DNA TGTGCCAGCAGCGCTGGACAGTCCCCTAGCACAGATACGCAGTATTTT. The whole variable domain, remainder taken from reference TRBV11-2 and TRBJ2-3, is EAGVAQSPRYKIIEKRQSVAFWCNPISGHATLYWYQQILGQGPKLLIQFQNNGVVDDSQLPKDRFSAERLKGVDSTLKIQPAKLEDSAVYLCASSAGQSPSTDTQYFGPGTRLTVL.

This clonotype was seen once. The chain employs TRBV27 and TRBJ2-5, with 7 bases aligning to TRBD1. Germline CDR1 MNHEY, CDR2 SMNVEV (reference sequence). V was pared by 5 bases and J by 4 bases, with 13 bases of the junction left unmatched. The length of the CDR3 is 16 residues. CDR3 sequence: CASSPYRGLGPETQYF. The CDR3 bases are TGTGCCAGCAGTCCGTACAGGGGTTTAGGGCCAGAGACCCAGTACTTC.

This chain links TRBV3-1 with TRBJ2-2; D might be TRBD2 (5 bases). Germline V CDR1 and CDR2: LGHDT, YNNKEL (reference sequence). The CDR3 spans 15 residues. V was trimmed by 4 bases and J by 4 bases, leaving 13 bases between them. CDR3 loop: CASSPRDRGTGELFF. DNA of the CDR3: TGTGCCAGCAGCCCTCGGGATAGAGGCACCGGGGAGCTGTTTTTT.

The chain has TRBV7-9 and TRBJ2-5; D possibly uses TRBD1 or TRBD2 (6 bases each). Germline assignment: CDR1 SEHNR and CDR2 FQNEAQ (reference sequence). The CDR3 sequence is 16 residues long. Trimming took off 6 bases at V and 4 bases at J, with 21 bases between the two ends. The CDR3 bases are TGTGCCAGCAGGGGGGCAACAGGGAGGCAAGGAGAGACCCAGTACTTC. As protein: CASRGATGRQGETQYF.

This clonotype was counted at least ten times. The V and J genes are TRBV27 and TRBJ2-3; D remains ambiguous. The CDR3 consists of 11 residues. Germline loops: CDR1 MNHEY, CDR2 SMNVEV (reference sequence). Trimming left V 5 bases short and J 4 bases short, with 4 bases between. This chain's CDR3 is CASSQADTQYF. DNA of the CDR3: TGTGCCAGCAGTCAGGCAGATACGCAGTATTTT.

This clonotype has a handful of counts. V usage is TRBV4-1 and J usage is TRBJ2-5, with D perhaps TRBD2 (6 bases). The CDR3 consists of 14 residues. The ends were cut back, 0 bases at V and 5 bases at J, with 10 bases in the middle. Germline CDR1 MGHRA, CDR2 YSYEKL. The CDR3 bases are TGCGCCAGCAGCCAAGAGGGGGGTAGGGAGACCCAGTACTTC. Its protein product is CASSQEGGRETQYF.

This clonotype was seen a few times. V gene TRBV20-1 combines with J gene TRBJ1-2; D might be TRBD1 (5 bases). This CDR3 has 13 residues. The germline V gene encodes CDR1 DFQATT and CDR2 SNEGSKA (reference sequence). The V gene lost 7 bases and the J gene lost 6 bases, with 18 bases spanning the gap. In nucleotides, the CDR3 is TGCAGTGTGCCGGCAGGGAGAACAAATGGCTACACCTTC. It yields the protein CSVPAGRTNGYTF.

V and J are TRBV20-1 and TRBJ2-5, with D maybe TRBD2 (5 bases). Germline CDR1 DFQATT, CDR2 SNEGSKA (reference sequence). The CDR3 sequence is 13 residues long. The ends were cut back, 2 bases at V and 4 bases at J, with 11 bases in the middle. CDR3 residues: CSARTMAGETQYF. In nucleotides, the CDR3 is TGCAGTGCTAGAACCATGGCGGGAGAGACCCAGTACTTC.

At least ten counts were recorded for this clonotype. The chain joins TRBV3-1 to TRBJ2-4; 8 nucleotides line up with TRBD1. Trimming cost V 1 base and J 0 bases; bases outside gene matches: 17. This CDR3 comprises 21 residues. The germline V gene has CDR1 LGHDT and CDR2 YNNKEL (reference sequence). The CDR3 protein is CASSQARTGLVTGEAKNIQYF. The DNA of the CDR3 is TGTGCCAGCAGCCAAGCCCGGACAGGGCTGGTTACAGGAGAAGCCAAAAACATTCAGTACTTC.

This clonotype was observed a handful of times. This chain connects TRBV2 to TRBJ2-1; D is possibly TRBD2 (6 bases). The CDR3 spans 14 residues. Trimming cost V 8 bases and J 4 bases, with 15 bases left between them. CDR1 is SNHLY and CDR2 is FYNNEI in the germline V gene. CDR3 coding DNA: TGTGCCAGCGGATGGGCGGGAATATACAATGAGCAGTTCTTC. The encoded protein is CASGWAGIYNEQFF.

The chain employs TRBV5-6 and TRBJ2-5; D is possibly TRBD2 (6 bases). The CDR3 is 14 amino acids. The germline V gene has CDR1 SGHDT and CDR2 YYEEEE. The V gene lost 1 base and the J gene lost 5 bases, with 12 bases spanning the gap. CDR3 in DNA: TGTGCCAGCAGCTTGACCGGGAGAGAGGAGACCCAGTACTTC. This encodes CASSLTGREETQYF.

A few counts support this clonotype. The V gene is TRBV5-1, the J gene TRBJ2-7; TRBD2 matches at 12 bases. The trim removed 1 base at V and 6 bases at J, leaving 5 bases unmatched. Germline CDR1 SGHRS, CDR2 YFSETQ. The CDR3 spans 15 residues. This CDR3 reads CASSLSGLAGSEQYF. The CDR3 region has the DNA TGCGCCAGCAGCTTGTCCGGACTAGCGGGATCCGAGCAGTACTTC.

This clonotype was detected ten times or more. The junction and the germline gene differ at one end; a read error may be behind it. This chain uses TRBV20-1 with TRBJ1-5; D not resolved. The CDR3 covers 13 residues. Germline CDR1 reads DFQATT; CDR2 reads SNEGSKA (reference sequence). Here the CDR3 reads CSAREGGNRPQHF. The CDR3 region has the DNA TGCAGTGCTAGAGAGGGCGGCAATCGGCCCCAGCATTTT.